Presented here are 17 T cell receptor beta chains from one specimen sequenced in a study of CD8 T cells in Susac syndrome. With random hexamers, about 0.45 to 1 ug RNA was reverse transcribed. TCRdb recomputed calls from the immunoSEQ multiplex PCR reads with MiXCR, one row per CDR3 protein. The sample comprises about 300,000 distinct CDR3 sequences, around 89% of which are singletons, and roughly 0.17% rests with the top ten. The sequenced sample was CD8+ T cells from PBMCs. The receptors were gathered from a human donor with multiple sclerosis.

The V call is TRBV27, the J call TRBJ2-1; 9 nucleotides align to TRBD1. The junction had 15 bases not matched to a gene; V was cut back by 7 bases and J by 8 bases. CDR1 is MNHEY and CDR2 is SMNVEV in the germline V gene (reference sequence). The CDR3 is 16 amino acids. The CDR3 loop is CASKRGDRESFYEQFF. In nucleotides, the CDR3 is TGTGCCAGCAAGAGGGGGGACAGGGAATCGTTCTATGAGCAGTTCTTC.

The chain uses TRBV7-9 and TRBJ2-2, with a weak D call TRBD1 (5 bases). CDR1 and CDR2 (germline): SEHNR, FQNEAQ (reference sequence). CDR3 length: 17 amino acids. Trimming took 5 bases from V and 0 from J, leaving 16 bases between them. The chain's CDR3 is CASSHYRQKANTGELFF. Written as DNA, the CDR3 is TGTGCCAGCAGCCACTACCGACAGAAAGCGAACACCGGGGAGCTGTTTTTT.

The chain is built from TRBV12-3 or TRBV12-4 and TRBJ2-3; TRBD2 might be the D (5 bases). This CDR3 has 14 residues. The germline V and J ends were trimmed by 0 bases and 4 bases, with 8 bases remaining between them. The CDR3 coding sequence is TGTGCCAGCAGTTTAGCGGGAGTCCCAGATACGCAGTATTTT. It specifies CASSLAGVPDTQYF.

V and J are TRBV13 and TRBJ2-7, with TRBD1 matching over 12 bases. Germline V CDR1 and CDR2: PRHDT, FYEKMQ (reference sequence). J lost 0 bases, V lost 2 bases, and 8 bases had no gene match. CDR3 length: 18 residues. The CDR3 DNA reads TGTGCCAGCAGCTTATGGGACAGGGGGCTTCGTAGCTCCTACGAGCAGTACTTC. It specifies CASSLWDRGLRSSYEQYF.

The chain recombines TRBV27 with TRBJ2-7; D is possibly TRBD1 (5 bases). V lost 6 bases, J lost 9 bases, and 18 bases lay in between. This CDR3 spans 13 amino acids. The germline V gene encodes CDR1 MNHEY and CDR2 SMNVEV (reference sequence). This CDR3 reads CASSLHLARGQYF. In DNA, the CDR3 is TGTGCCAGCAGCTTGCATCTCGCAAGGGGGCAGTACTTC.

The gene calls are TRBV28 and TRBJ2-2, with D perhaps assigned TRBD1 or TRBD2 (5 bases each). CDR1 MDHEN and CDR2 SYDVKM come from the germline V gene. There are 13 residues in the CDR3. Between the trimmed V and J ends, which lost 3 bases and 15 bases, there was a span of 17 bases. CDR3 in DNA: TGTGCCAGCAGTTTTCCGGAAGGGGACGCATTGTTTTTT. It specifies CASSFPEGDALFF.

V and J are TRBV3-1 and TRBJ2-1; 9 nucleotides agree with TRBD2. Germline V gene data show CDR1 as LGHDT and CDR2 as YNNKEL (reference sequence). The CDR3 runs 18 residues. After removal of 0 bases from V and 3 bases from J, the junction contained 9 bases not matched to a gene. Here the CDR3 DNA reads TGTGCCAGCAGCCAAGATCGGTCGCGGGGGGGCCTCTACAATGAGCAGTTCTTC. Its protein is CASSQDRSRGGLYNEQFF.

The chain links TRBV4-3 to TRBJ2-7; D possibly uses TRBD1 or TRBD2 (5 bases each). The CDR3 covers 14 residues. CDR1 and CDR2 from the germline V gene are LGHNA and YSLEER. Deletions cut 3 bases from V and 4 bases from J, with 13 bases between. The CDR3 DNA sequence: TGCGCCAGCAGCCAGAGGGACGGAGTATACGAGCAGTACTTC. It translates to CASSQRDGVYEQYF.

The rearrangement joins TRBV7-8 to TRBJ2-3, with 12 bases matching TRBD2. Germline lookup yields CDR1 SGHVS and CDR2 FQNEAQ. The J segment lost 6 bases and the V segment lost 2 bases, leaving 24 bases of the junction unmatched. The CDR3 totals 22 residues. CDR3 in DNA: TGTGCCAGCAGCTTAATTTTGTGGACCGGACCCGATCTAGCGGGAGGGCCGGATACGCAGTATTTT. Its protein is CASSLILWTGPDLAGGPDTQYF.

The CDR3 loop is CASSEIGPYEQYF. The CDR3 DNA reads as TGTGCCAGCAGTGAAATAGGCCCTTACGAGCAGTACTTC. V and J are TRBV2 and TRBJ2-7, with unresolved D. Per the germline V gene, CDR1 is SNHLY and CDR2 is FYNNEI. V shed 2 bases and J shed 4 bases, with 9 bases lying between them. This CDR3 contains 13 residues.

The count of this clonotype is one. This chain uses TRBV28 with TRBJ2-2; tentatively, D is TRBD2 (7 bases). In germline, CDR1 is MDHEN, CDR2 SYDVKM. Trimming removed 7 bases from V and 6 bases from J, with 24 bases in between. This CDR3 spans 17 amino acids. The CDR3 nucleotides are TGTGCCAGCACCCTTCTTCGCCTAGAGGGGGGGGCCGGGGAGCTGTTTTTT. Protein: CASTLLRLEGGAGELFF.

This rearrangement joins TRBV27 to TRBJ1-4; no firm D call. This CDR3 is built from 14 residues. The ends were cut back, 7 bases at V and 5 bases at J, with 14 bases in the middle. CDR1 is MNHEY and CDR2 is SMNVEV in the germline V gene (reference sequence). CDR3 DNA: TGTGCCAGCACCGAAAAGGACGGGAATGAAAAACTGTTTTTT. It translates to CASTEKDGNEKLFF.

The J gene is TRBJ2-1, the V gene TRBV29-1; TRBD2 agrees at 11 bases. From germline, CDR1 is SQVTM and CDR2 ANQGSEA. The J segment lost 9 bases and the V segment lost 7 bases, leaving 23 bases of the junction unmatched. The CDR3 loop spans 18 amino acids. The CDR3 DNA follows: TGCAGCGCCCCTCCCCGGGACAGGTCACTAGCGGGAGTGGGTGAGCAGTTCTTC. It is translated as CSAPPRDRSLAGVGEQFF.

This CDR3 is CASSFLQGNTGELFF. CDR3 nucleotides: TGCGCCAGCAGCTTTTTACAGGGAAACACCGGGGAGCTGTTTTTT. This chain connects TRBV5-1 to TRBJ2-2, with D possibly matching TRBD1 (6 bases). The germline V gene has CDR1 SGHRS and CDR2 YFSETQ. CDR3 length: 15 amino acids. Trimming took 2 bases from V and 2 from J, leaving 10 bases between them.

V gene TRBV4-2 combines with J gene TRBJ2-1, with D tentatively TRBD2 (6 bases). The CDR3 is made up of 16 amino acids. Germline V lookup: CDR1 LGHNA, CDR2 YNFKEQ. Between the trimmed V and J ends, which lost 4 bases and 4 bases, there was a span of 17 bases. CDR3 in amino acids: CASSPRRDLGYNEQFF. CDR3 DNA: TGTGCCAGCAGCCCCCGCCGGGACTTGGGATACAATGAGCAGTTCTTC.

The rearrangement links TRBV3-1 to TRBJ2-2, with 9 bases aligning to TRBD1. V shed 3 bases, J shed 6 bases, and the junction held 11 bases outside the gene matches. CDR3 length equals 17 residues. CDR1 LGHDT and CDR2 YNNKEL come from the germline V gene (reference sequence). CDR3 coding DNA: TGTGCCAGCAGCCACGCCCTGGGACAGGGTAGCCCCGGGGAGCTGTTTTTT. Translation: CASSHALGQGSPGELFF.

The rearrangement joins TRBV19 to TRBJ1-2; D is undetermined. V gave up 2 bases and J gave up 3 bases, with 19 bases separating them. The V gene's germline CDR1 is LNHDA and CDR2 SQIVND (reference sequence). There are 17 residues in the CDR3. In DNA form, the CDR3 reads TGTGCCAGTAGTATAAGCTCGGCAGCCCTAGATGACTATGGCTACACCTTC. Protein sequence: CASSISSAALDDYGYTF.